Listed below are T cell receptor beta chains from one sample, sequenced in a study of blood T cell repertoires in COVID-19. Sequencing was performed with immunoSEQ multiplex PCR; in TCRdb, only in-frame clones are kept and a portion is missing. Found here are about 140,000 clones, around 82% of them singletons; the top ten hold 5.5%. Input material: PBMCs or T cells enriched from blood (not recorded which). Every receptor here comes from a man aged 40-49 years with acute COVID-19. CDR3s include the opening cysteine and the closing phenylalanine or tryptophan. A D gene is named only where the DNA matches it firmly. Some rows mark clone size as missing; the rest say once, few, many or name a class of expanded clone.

size: few; D: TRBD2; V: TRBV19; J: TRBJ2-5; DNA: TGTGCCAGTAGTATTCTAGCGGAGCCCCAAGAGACCCAGTACTTC; CDR3: CASSILAEPQETQYF
size: NA; D: NA; V: TRBV3-1/TRBV3-2; J: TRBJ2-5; DNA: TGTGCCAGCAGCCAAGCCCGGGAGACCCAGTACTTC; CDR3: CASSQARETQYF
size: once; D: TRBD2; V: TRBV4-1; J: TRBJ2-3; DNA: TGCGCCAGCAGACCACATCTAGCGGGAGGTGGGGATACGCAGTATTTT; CDR3: CASRPHLAGGGDTQYF
size: NA; D: TRBD2; V: TRBV27; J: TRBJ2-2; DNA: TGTGCCAGCAAACGCGGGAGGAACACCGGGGAGCTGTTTTTT; CDR3: CASKRGRNTGELFF
size: few; D: TRBD2; V: TRBV6-2/TRBV6-3; J: TRBJ2-7; DNA: TGTGCCAGCAGTTACTCCGTGATGGCGGGAGGTCCCAACGAGCAGTACTTC; CDR3: CASSYSVMAGGPNEQYF
size: NA; D: NA; V: TRBV6-5; J: TRBJ1-3; DNA: TGTGCCAGCAGTTACTCGCACAGGGCGGGAAACACCATATATTTT; CDR3: CASSYSHRAGNTIYF
size: NA; D: NA; V: TRBV9; J: TRBJ2-3; DNA: TGTGCCAGCAGCGGGAGGACTAGCACAGATACGCAGTATTTT; CDR3: CASSGRTSTDTQYF
size: NA; D: NA; V: TRBV5-1; J: TRBJ2-1; DNA: TGCGCCAGCAGCTTGGAGGGCGGGGAGCAGTTCTTC; CDR3: CASSLEGGEQFF
size: NA; D: TRBD1; V: TRBV27; J: TRBJ2-7; DNA: TGTGCCAGCAGTTTATCTAGGACAGGGCAGGGAGAGCAGTACTTC; CDR3: CASSLSRTGQGEQYF
size: NA; D: NA; V: TRBV19; J: TRBJ2-7; DNA: TGTGCCAGTAGTATTTGGCAGGGTCAGCAGTACTTC; CDR3: CASSIWQGQQYF
size: NA; D: TRBD1; V: TRBV6-5; J: TRBJ1-2; DNA: TGTGCCAGCACCGACAGGGAGAACTATGGCTACACCTTC; CDR3: CASTDRENYGYTF
size: NA; D: TRBD1; V: TRBV9; J: TRBJ2-5; DNA: TGTGCCAGCGCCTCGGAAGGGGGCGCCTTTGGGGAGACCCAGTACTTC; CDR3: CASASEGGAFGETQYF
size: NA; D: TRBD1; V: TRBV27; J: TRBJ1-2; DNA: TGTGCCAGCAGCCCAGACAGGGGGATGTTCTATGGCTACACCTTC; CDR3: CASSPDRGMFYGYTF
size: NA; D: TRBD1; V: TRBV7-9; J: TRBJ1-2; DNA: TGTGCCAGCAGCTCGCGACAGGGAGGCCATGGCTACACCTTC; CDR3: CASSSRQGGHGYTF
size: few; D: NA; V: TRBV11-2; J: TRBJ2-7; DNA: TGTGCCAGCAGCTTAACCTCCCTCGGCTACGAGCAGTACTTC; CDR3: CASSLTSLGYEQYF
size: NA; D: NA; V: TRBV12-2; J: TRBJ1-3; DNA: TGTGCAAGTCGCTTACTGGGACAGGAAACTGGAAACACCATATATTTT; CDR3: CASRLLGQETGNTIYF
size: NA; D: NA; V: TRBV18; J: TRBJ2-7; DNA: TGTGCCAGCTCACCAGGGTCGGGCTACGAGCAGTACTTC; CDR3: CASSPGSGYEQYF
size: NA; D: TRBD2; V: TRBV7-2; J: TRBJ2-3; DNA: TGTGCCAGCAGCTTACGCCCAAGGCGGGGGGGTCACACAGATACGCAGTATTTT; CDR3: CASSLRPRRGGHTDTQYF
size: few; D: TRBD1; V: TRBV4-3; J: TRBJ1-2; DNA: TGCGCCAGCAGCCAACAGGGGGCAAGGAGTGGCTACACCTTC; CDR3: CASSQQGARSGYTF
size: NA; D: TRBD2; V: TRBV5-1; J: TRBJ2-7; DNA: TGCGCCAGCAGCTTGAGCCAGCGGGGCCCCTACGAGCAGTACTTC; CDR3: CASSLSQRGPYEQYF
size: NA; D: NA; V: TRBV7-9; J: TRBJ2-2; DNA: TGTGCCAGCAGCGGACCCAGGGTAATCGGGGAGCTGTTTTTT; CDR3: CASSGPRVIGELFF
size: NA; D: NA; V: TRBV28; J: TRBJ1-1; DNA: TGTGCCAGCAGGATTAACTTCGACACGGCGAACACTGAAGCTTTCTTT; CDR3: CASRINFDTANTEAFF
size: NA; D: TRBD1; V: TRBV15; J: TRBJ1-5; DNA: TGTGCCACCAGCACGGACAGGGGAAACAATCAGCCCCAGCATTTT; CDR3: CATSTDRGNNQPQHF
size: few; D: NA; V: TRBV10-3; J: TRBJ1-4; DNA: TGTGCCATCAGTGAGGGCAGATCTAATGAAAAACTGTTTTTT; CDR3: CAISEGRSNEKLFF
size: NA; D: TRBD1; V: TRBV6-1; J: TRBJ1-3; DNA: TGTGCCAGCAGTGCCCAGGGGGCTTTAACTGGAAACACCATATATTTT; CDR3: CASSAQGALTGNTIYF